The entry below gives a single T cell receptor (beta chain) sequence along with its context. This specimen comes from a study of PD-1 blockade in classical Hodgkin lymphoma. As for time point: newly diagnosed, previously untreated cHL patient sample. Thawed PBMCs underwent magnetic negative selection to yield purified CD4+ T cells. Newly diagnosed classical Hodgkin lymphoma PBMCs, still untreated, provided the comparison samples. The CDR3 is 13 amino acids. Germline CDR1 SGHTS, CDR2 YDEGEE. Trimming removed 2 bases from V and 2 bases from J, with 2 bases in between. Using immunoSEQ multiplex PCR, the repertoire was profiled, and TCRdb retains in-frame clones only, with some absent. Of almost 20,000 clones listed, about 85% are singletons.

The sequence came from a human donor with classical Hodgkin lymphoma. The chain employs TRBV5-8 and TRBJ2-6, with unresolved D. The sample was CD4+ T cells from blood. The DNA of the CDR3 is TGTGCCAGCAGCTTCACTGGGGCCAACGTCCTGACTTTC. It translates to CASSFTGANVLTF.